These 30 T cell receptor beta chains share one sample of origin, sequenced in a study of T cells after yellow fever vaccination. TCRdb fed the 5' RACE reads into MiXCR, producing one record per CDR3 protein. The data show 150,000 to 200,000 distinct CDR3 sequences, 9.5% to 12% seen once. The sample in question was CD8+ T cells sorted from PBMCs, obtained 15 days after the yellow fever booster vaccination. These TCRs come from a man between 18 and 35 years old who received the YFV17D yellow fever vaccine.

In its sample, this clonotype was seen a few times. The genes are TRBV15 and TRBJ1-2, with D possibly TRBD1 on 5 matching bases. This CDR3 comprises 16 residues. V was cut by 0 bases and J by 4 bases, with 15 bases left in between. Germline V lookup: CDR1 LNHNV, CDR2 YYDKDF (reference sequence). CDR3 protein: CATSRDQGFSPYGYTF. The CDR3 nucleotides read TGTGCCACCAGCAGAGATCAGGGCTTCTCTCCCTATGGCTACACCTTC.

The chain has TRBV7-9 and TRBJ2-7, with a possible D match to TRBD1 (6 bases). V lost 7 bases and J lost 2, with 15 bases in between. Germline CDR1 SEHNR, CDR2 FQNEAQ (reference sequence). This CDR3 has 14 residues. The CDR3 sequence: CASTPEDRPYEQYF. CDR3 nucleotides: TGTGCCAGCACCCCCGAGGACAGACCCTACGAGCAGTACTTC.

The V gene is TRBV19, the J gene TRBJ2-7; a weak D match, TRBD1 (6 bases). The V gene lost 3 bases and the J gene lost 3 bases, with 12 bases spanning the gap. The CDR3 has 14 amino acids. Germline CDR1 and CDR2: LNHDA and SQIVND (reference sequence). CDR3 in DNA: TGTGCCAGTAGTATTCTGGGACAAGACTACGAGCAGTACTTC. This encodes CASSILGQDYEQYF.

This clonotype was counted ten times or more. The chain combines TRBV20-1 with TRBJ2-3; D is possibly TRBD2 (6 bases). V lost 0 bases and J lost 6, with 13 bases in between. CDR1 and CDR2 from the germline V gene are DFQATT and SNEGSKA (reference sequence). The CDR3 is 14 amino acids. DNA of the CDR3: TGCAGTGCTAGAGATTGGGTCCGGGAGGATACGCAGTATTTT. Amino acid sequence: CSARDWVREDTQYF.

V gene TRBV10-3 combines with J gene TRBJ2-7, with a weak D call TRBD2 (6 bases). Deletions cut 11 bases from V and 4 bases from J, with 15 bases between. The CDR3 length is 12 residues. CDR1 and CDR2 from the germline V gene are ENHRY and SYGVKD. The CDR3 DNA reads TGTGCCGCGAGCGGCGGGGCTTACGAGCAGTACTTC. It codes for CAASGGAYEQYF.

This clonotype was picked up a small number of times. The rearrangement uses TRBV6-1 and TRBJ2-5, with 12 nucleotides matching TRBD2. This CDR3 has 13 residues. The V segment lost 8 bases and the J segment 6 bases; nucleotides outside the gene matches: 4. Germline V gene lookup returns CDR1 MNHNS and CDR2 SASEGT. The CDR3 region is CASGTSGGKTQYF. The DNA for the CDR3 is TGTGCCAGCGGAACTAGCGGGGGGAAGACCCAGTACTTC.

This clonotype has just a few counts. V and J are TRBV29-1 and TRBJ1-1; no reliable D call. Trimming stripped 6 bases from V and 4 bases from J, with 12 bases between. The CDR3 consists of 12 residues. Germline loops: CDR1 SQVTM, CDR2 ANQGSEA. This chain's CDR3 is CSVYGIVTEAFF. The CDR3 region has the DNA TGCAGCGTATACGGGATCGTCACTGAAGCTTTCTTT.

The CDR3 nucleotides are TGTGCCAGCAGCTTAGGACCTGTCGAGACCCAGTACTTC. Translation: CASSLGPVETQYF. The V call is TRBV7-2, the J call TRBJ2-5; D is unclear. Germline V gives CDR1 SGHTA, CDR2 FQGNSA. The CDR3 length is 13 residues. The V gene lost 1 base and the J gene lost 5 bases, with 8 bases spanning the gap.

This clonotype was detected many times. The CDR3 region has the DNA TGTGCCAGCAGCCGGATAGCGGGGGAGGAAGAGACCCAGTACTTC. Its translation: CASSRIAGEEETQYF. V gene TRBV6-1 combines with J gene TRBJ2-5; 9 nucleotides line up with TRBD2. The germline V gene has CDR1 MNHNS and CDR2 SASEGT. The CDR3 loop spans 15 amino acids. V lost 6 bases to trimming and J lost 3 bases; unmatched junction nucleotides: 8.

V usage is TRBV9 and J usage is TRBJ1-2, with D uncertain. Germline CDR1 and CDR2: SGDLS and YYNGEE. Between the trimmed V and J ends, which lost 0 bases and 7 bases, there was a span of 10 bases. The CDR3 consists of 13 residues. The CDR3 DNA follows: TGTGCCAGCAGCGTAGCAGGAGGCGGTGGCTACACCTTC. It yields the protein CASSVAGGGGYTF.

This chain uses TRBV7-8 with TRBJ2-2; tentative D call: TRBD2 (6 bases). This CDR3 is built from 14 residues. CDR1 is SGHVS, CDR2 FQNEAQ, per germline. Trimming removed 1 base at V and 8 bases at J, with 11 bases between. CDR3 amino acids: CASSLVRGMGELFF. The CDR3 DNA reads as TGTGCCAGCAGCTTAGTCCGGGGGATGGGGGAGCTGTTTTTT.

This clonotype has a count of ten or more. V usage is TRBV6-2 or TRBV6-3 and J usage is TRBJ2-5; D could derive from TRBD1 or TRBD2 (6 bases each). The length of the CDR3 is 13 residues. Germline V gives CDR1 MNHEY, CDR2 SVGEGT. Trimming cost V 2 bases and J 4 bases, with 8 bases left between them. In DNA, the CDR3 is TGTGCCAGCAGTTACGGGGGGCCAGAGACCCAGTACTTC. Amino acids: CASSYGGPETQYF.

Comments on this clonotype: One end of the junction does not line up with germline, which may come from a read error. This CDR3 reads CASTLGPWGSDTQYF. Written as DNA, the CDR3 is TGTGCCAGCACTTTAGGGCCGTGGGGTTCAGATACGCAGTATTTT. V and J are TRBV12-3 or TRBV12-4 and TRBJ2-3; D remains unclear. The CDR3 runs to 15 residues.

V usage is TRBV4-2 and J usage is TRBJ1-2; the match to TRBD1 covers 8 bases. J was trimmed by 8 bases and V by 1 base; bases with no gene match: 15. Germline CDR1 reads LGHNA; CDR2 reads YNFKEQ. This CDR3 is 17 amino acids long. CDR3 in DNA: TGTGCCAGCAGCCAAGTCACCCCAGGGGGCGAAGGCAACGGCTACACCTTC. As protein: CASSQVTPGGEGNGYTF.

The V and J genes are TRBV29-1 and TRBJ2-7; D not resolved. CDR3 length equals 12 residues. The V end lost 0 bases, the J end lost 3 bases, and 6 bases lay between the germline ends. The germline CDR1 and CDR2 sequences are SQVTM and ANQGSEA. CDR3 amino acids: CSVEDSGYEQYF. CDR3 in DNA: TGCAGCGTTGAAGATTCAGGCTACGAGCAGTACTTC.

The chain combines TRBV20-1 with TRBJ2-1; no reliable D call. Germline CDR1 reads DFQATT; CDR2 reads SNEGSKA (reference sequence). The CDR3 is 10 residues long. CDR3 DNA sequence: TGCAGCGCCACTGAAAGGGTGCAGTTCTTC. Amino acids: CSATERVQFF.

The V and J genes are TRBV6-5 and TRBJ1-5; D uncertain. The length of the CDR3 is 13 residues. CDR1 is MNHEY, CDR2 SVGAGI, per germline. The ends were cut back, 5 bases at V and 6 bases at J, with 11 bases in the middle. In nucleotides, the CDR3 is TGTGCCAGCAGTACCCACGAGACTCAGCCCCAGCATTTT. Amino acids: CASSTHETQPQHF.

The V and J genes are TRBV19 and TRBJ2-5; no firm D call. V was shortened by 1 base and J by 5 bases, with 11 bases between the two germline ends. The germline V gene encodes CDR1 LNHDA and CDR2 SQIVND (reference sequence). The CDR3 consists of 14 residues. This CDR3 reads CASSIVGYSETQYF. For the CDR3, the DNA is TGTGCCAGTAGTATAGTTGGGTACTCGGAGACCCAGTACTTC.

V and J are TRBV28 and TRBJ2-5, with a tentative D call TRBD1 (6 bases). This CDR3 region has 18 residues. Germline V gives CDR1 MDHEN, CDR2 SYDVKM. V lost 6 bases and J lost 0, with 23 bases in between. CDR3 nucleotide sequence: TGTGCCAGCAGCTTTAATAACAGGGTGGATCCGTACCAAGAGACCCAGTACTTC. Translating gives CASSFNNRVDPYQETQYF.

CDR3 loop: CASSLVQGSRDTQYF. The CDR3 DNA reads TGTGCCAGCAGTTTGGTACAGGGGTCGAGAGATACGCAGTATTTT. The chain links TRBV12-3 or TRBV12-4 to TRBJ2-3; 7 positions agree with TRBD1. V lost 3 bases to trimming and J lost 5 bases; unmatched junction nucleotides: 8. This CDR3 has 15 amino acids.

In this sample, this clonotype turned up a few times. The junction does not match germline at one end; this may be a read error. V is TRBV6-5 and J is TRBJ2-7; perhaps TRBD1 as D (5 bases). The germline CDR1 and CDR2 sequences are MNHEY and SVGAGI. CDR3 length equals 17 residues. The CDR3 nucleotides read TGCGCCAGCAGTTACTCTTTTTTCTGGGGCTCTGCAAACGAGCAGTACTTC. It yields the protein CASSYSFFWGSANEQYF.

This chain uses TRBV9 with TRBJ2-7; D possibly corresponds to TRBD1 (5 bases). Per the germline V gene, CDR1 is SGDLS and CDR2 is YYNGEE. This CDR3 is built from 15 residues. The V end was cut by 3 bases, the J end by 0 bases, with 13 bases between. The CDR3 spells CASSATGSNSYEQYF. CDR3 nucleotides: TGTGCCAGCAGCGCAACAGGTTCTAACTCCTACGAGCAGTACTTC.

This chain connects TRBV7-2 to TRBJ2-3; D gene uncertain. The length of the CDR3 is 14 residues. V was pared by 4 bases and J by 1 base, with 9 bases between. Germline assignment: CDR1 SGHTA and CDR2 FQGNSA. The CDR3 DNA reads TGTGCCAGCAGCTCCCCATCCGGCACAGATACGCAGTATTTT. The encoded protein is CASSSPSGTDTQYF.

This clonotype was counted ten times or more. This chain uses TRBV4-3 with TRBJ2-7; 8 bases align to TRBD1. CDR3 length equals 15 residues. Germline V gene data show CDR1 as LGHNA and CDR2 as YSLEER. V dropped 5 bases and J dropped 2; count of bases not matched to a gene: 8. The DNA of the CDR3 is TGCGCCAGCAGCATTGGACAGGGAGTCACCTACGAGCAGTACTTC. It encodes CASSIGQGVTYEQYF.

V is TRBV5-4 and J is TRBJ1-1, with 8 bases matching TRBD1. The CDR3 runs to 14 residues. Trimming took 4 bases from V and 4 from J; bases not matched to a gene: 6. The germline gives CDR1 SGHNT, CDR2 YYREEE (reference sequence). The CDR3 sequence is CASSQDRVGTEAFF. In nucleotides, the CDR3 is TGTGCCAGCAGCCAGGACAGGGTCGGCACTGAAGCTTTCTTT.

This clonotype came up many times. V and J are TRBV5-5 and TRBJ1-1; D not resolved. CDR3 length: 12 residues. Germline CDR1 reads SGHKS; CDR2 reads YYEKEE (reference sequence). Trimming cost V 4 bases and J 3 bases, with 7 bases left between them. This chain's CDR3 is CASSQWDTEAFF. The DNA of the CDR3 is TGTGCCAGCAGCCAGTGGGACACTGAAGCTTTCTTT.

V and J are TRBV20-1 and TRBJ2-1, with D tentatively TRBD2 (6 bases). The CDR3 sequence is 16 residues long. Germline V gene data show CDR1 as DFQATT and CDR2 as SNEGSKA (reference sequence). The V end lost 0 bases, the J end lost 4 bases, and 16 bases lay between the germline ends. The CDR3 coding sequence is TGCAGTGCTAGAGATGGGTCGGGGGTTGATTACAATGAGCAGTTCTTC. Protein: CSARDGSGVDYNEQFF.

This clonotype was recorded a few times. The chain joins TRBV4-1 to TRBJ2-1, with no clear D. Germline lookup yields CDR1 MGHRA and CDR2 YSYEKL. Trimming stripped 1 base from V and 2 bases from J, with 9 bases between. CDR3 length equals 15 residues. The CDR3 DNA reads TGCGCCAGCAGCCAAGCCGCTTATGCCTACAATGAGCAGTTCTTC. Residues: CASSQAAYAYNEQFF.

This clonotype showed up just a few times. This sequence joins TRBV5-1 and TRBJ1-2, with D perhaps matching TRBD1 (6 bases). The CDR3 covers 16 residues. Germline V gene data show CDR1 as SGHRS and CDR2 as YFSETQ. The V gene lost 1 base and the J gene lost 2 bases, with 15 bases spanning the gap. The chain's CDR3 is CASSLLGQGPNYGYTF. DNA for the CDR3: TGCGCCAGCAGCTTGTTAGGGCAGGGGCCCAACTATGGCTACACCTTC.

The sample holds many counts of this clonotype. The chain links TRBV7-8 to TRBJ2-5, with D possibly matching TRBD1 (5 bases). Per germline, CDR1 SGHVS and CDR2 FQNEAQ. The CDR3 contains 16 residues. V gave up 0 bases and J gave up 5 bases, with 16 bases separating them. CDR3 in amino acids: CASSLAIQGQRETQYF. The DNA of the CDR3 is TGTGCCAGCAGCTTAGCGATCCAGGGCCAAAGGGAGACCCAGTACTTC.